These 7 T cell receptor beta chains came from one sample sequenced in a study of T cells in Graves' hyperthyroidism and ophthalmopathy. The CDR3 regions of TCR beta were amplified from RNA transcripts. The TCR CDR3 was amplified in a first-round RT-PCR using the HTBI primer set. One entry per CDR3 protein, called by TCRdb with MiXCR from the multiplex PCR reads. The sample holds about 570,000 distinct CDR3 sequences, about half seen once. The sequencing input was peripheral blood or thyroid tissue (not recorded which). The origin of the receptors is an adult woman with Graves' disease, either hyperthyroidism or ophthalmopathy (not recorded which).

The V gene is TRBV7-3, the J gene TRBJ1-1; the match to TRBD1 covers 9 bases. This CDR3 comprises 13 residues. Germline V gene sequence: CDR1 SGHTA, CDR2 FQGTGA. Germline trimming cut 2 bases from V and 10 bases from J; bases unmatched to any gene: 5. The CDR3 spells CASSLGQGTRAFF. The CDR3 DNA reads TGTGCCAGCAGCTTAGGACAGGGGACGAGAGCTTTCTTT. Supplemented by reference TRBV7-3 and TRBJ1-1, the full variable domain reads GAGVSQTPSNKVTEKGKYVELRCDPISGHTALYWYRQSLGQGPEFLIYFQGTGAADDSGLPNDRFFAVRPEGSVSTLKIQRTERGDSAVYLCASSLGQGTRAFFGQGTRLTVV.

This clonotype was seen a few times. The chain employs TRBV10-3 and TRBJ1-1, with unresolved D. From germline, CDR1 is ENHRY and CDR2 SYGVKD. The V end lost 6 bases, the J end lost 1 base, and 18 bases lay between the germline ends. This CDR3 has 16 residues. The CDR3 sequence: CAISPYLEGKNTEAFF. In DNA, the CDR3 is TGTGCCATCAGCCCATACCTGGAGGGAAAGAACACTGAAGCTTTCTTT.

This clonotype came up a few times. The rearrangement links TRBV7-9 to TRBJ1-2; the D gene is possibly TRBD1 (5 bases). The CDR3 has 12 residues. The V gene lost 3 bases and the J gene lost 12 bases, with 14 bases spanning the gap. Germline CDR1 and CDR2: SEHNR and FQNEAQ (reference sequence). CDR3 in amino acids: CASSFKQDGNTF. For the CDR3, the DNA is TGTGCCAGCAGCTTCAAACAGGATGGAAACACCTTC.

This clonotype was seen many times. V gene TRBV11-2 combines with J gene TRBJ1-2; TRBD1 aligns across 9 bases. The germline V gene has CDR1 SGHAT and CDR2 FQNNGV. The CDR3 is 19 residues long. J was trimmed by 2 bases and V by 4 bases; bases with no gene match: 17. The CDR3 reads CASSSIIWGTGGANYGYTF. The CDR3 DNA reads TGTGCCAGCAGCTCCATTATATGGGGTACAGGGGGCGCCAACTATGGCTACACCTTC.

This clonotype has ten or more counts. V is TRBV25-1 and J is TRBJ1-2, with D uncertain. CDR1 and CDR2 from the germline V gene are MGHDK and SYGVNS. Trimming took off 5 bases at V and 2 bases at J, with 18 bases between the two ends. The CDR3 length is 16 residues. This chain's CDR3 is CASSPFPGGENYGYTF. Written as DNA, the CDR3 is TGTGCCAGCAGTCCCTTCCCCGGCGGTGAGAACTATGGCTACACCTTC.

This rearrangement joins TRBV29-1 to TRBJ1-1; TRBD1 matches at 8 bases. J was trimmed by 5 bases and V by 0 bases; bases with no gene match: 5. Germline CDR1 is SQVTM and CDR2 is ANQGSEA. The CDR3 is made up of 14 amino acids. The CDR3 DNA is TGCAGCGTTGAAGAGAGACAGGGGAATACTGAAGCTTTCTTT. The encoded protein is CSVEERQGNTEAFF.

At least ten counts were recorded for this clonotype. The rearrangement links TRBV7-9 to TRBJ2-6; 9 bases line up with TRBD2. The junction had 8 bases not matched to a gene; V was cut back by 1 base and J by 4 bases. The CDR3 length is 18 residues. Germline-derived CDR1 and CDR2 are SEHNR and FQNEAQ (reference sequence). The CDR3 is CASSLVIAGVFGANVLTF. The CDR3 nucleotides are TGTGCCAGCAGCTTAGTTATAGCGGGAGTTTTCGGGGCCAACGTCCTGACTTTC. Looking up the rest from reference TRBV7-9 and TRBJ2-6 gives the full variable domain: DTGVSQNPRHKITKRGQNVTFRCDPISEHNRLYWYRQTLGQGPEFLTYFQNEAQLEKSRLLSDRFSAERPKGSFSTLEIQRTEQGDSAMYLCASSLVIAGVFGANVLTFGAGSRLTVL.